The 23 T cell receptor beta chains below were found in one sample sequenced in a study of beta chain features in type 1 diabetes. All of the isolated RNA was reverse transcribed, so expressed TCRB transcripts were sequenced. Data came from immunoSEQ multiplex PCR; TCRdb stores just in-frame clones and leaves some out. The table has around 99,000 clones, about 40% seen once. The sample comprised stem cell memory CD4+ T cells from blood. These receptors were taken from a woman aged 18-35 years in good health.

The J gene is TRBJ2-5, the V gene TRBV30; D may be TRBD2 (5 bases). Trimming stripped 3 bases from V and 5 bases from J, with 25 bases between. This CDR3 comprises 17 residues. Germline V gene lookup returns CDR1 GTSNPN and CDR2 SVGIG (reference sequence). The CDR3, as DNA: TGTGCCTGGAGCCATCCCCATCATCTAGCAGTGGGGGAGACCCAGTACTTC. Amino acids: CAWSHPHHLAVGETQYF.

CDR3 coding DNA: TGTGCCACCAGGCAGGGATTCAGTCAGCCCCAGCATTTT. Its translation: CATRQGFSQPQHF. The chain is built from TRBV15 and TRBJ1-5; weak D call: TRBD1 (5 bases). CDR3 length equals 13 residues. Germline CDR1 is LNHNV and CDR2 is YYDKDF (reference sequence). V was shortened by 6 bases and J by 6 bases, with 12 bases between the two germline ends.

The V and J genes are TRBV11-2 and TRBJ1-2, with a tentative D call TRBD1 (5 bases). Germline V gene sequence: CDR1 SGHAT, CDR2 FQNNGV. Deletions cut 5 bases from V and 9 bases from J, with 10 bases between. This CDR3 region has 11 residues. The CDR3 nucleotides read TGTGCCAGCAGCCCCGGGGGAAGCTACACCTTC. It encodes CASSPGGSYTF.

The chain recombines TRBV28 with TRBJ2-6, with no clear D. This CDR3 is built from 17 residues. Germline V gene data show CDR1 as MDHEN and CDR2 as SYDVKM. Trimming shortened V by 3 bases and J by 0 bases, and 12 bases separated the two germline ends. The CDR3 is CASSFLTVLSGANVLTF. The CDR3 DNA reads TGTGCCAGCAGTTTCTTAACAGTTCTCTCTGGGGCCAACGTCCTGACTTTC.

The chain combines TRBV9 with TRBJ1-1; the D gene is possibly TRBD1 (6 bases). This CDR3 is built from 15 residues. The germline V and J ends were trimmed by 1 base and 6 bases, with 16 bases remaining between them. In germline, CDR1 is SGDLS, CDR2 YYNGEE. CDR3 amino acids: CASSVLGAGTPEAFF. In DNA form, the CDR3 reads TGTGCCAGCAGCGTATTGGGGGCAGGGACCCCTGAAGCTTTCTTT.

V usage is TRBV19 and J usage is TRBJ2-4, with 9 bases fitting TRBD1. The ends lost 10 bases at V and 3 bases at J; junction bases unmatched: 19. Per germline, CDR1 LNHDA and CDR2 SQIVND (reference sequence). This CDR3 comprises 18 residues. CDR3 nucleotides: TGTGCCAAGATCCCCTTCGGTTGGGGACAGGGTTGCAAAAACATTCAGTACTTC. Protein sequence: CAKIPFGWGQGCKNIQYF.

The chain couples TRBV18 to TRBJ2-2, with 7 bases aligning to TRBD1. The V and J ends lost 0 bases and 6 bases, in that order; junction bases with no gene match: 4. CDR3 length equals 15 residues. Germline V CDR1 and CDR2: KGHSH, LQKENI. CDR3 residues: CASSPPTGRAGELFF. The CDR3 coding sequence is TGTGCCAGCTCACCACCGACAGGGCGGGCCGGGGAGCTGTTTTTT.

CDR3 in DNA: TGCGCCAGCAGCGGGGCGGGGGTCTTTGAGCAGTTCTTC. It translates to CASSGAGVFEQFF. The genes are TRBV5-1 and TRBJ2-1; TRBD2 matches 7 bases. J lost 9 bases, V lost 4 bases, and 7 bases had no gene match. The CDR3 runs to 13 residues. The germline V gene encodes CDR1 SGHRS and CDR2 YFSETQ.

In this sample, this clone turned up a few times. The rearrangement joins TRBV19 to TRBJ1-4; no definite D call. Germline-derived CDR1 and CDR2 are LNHDA and SQIVND (reference sequence). V was shortened by 3 bases and J by 4 bases, with 9 bases between the two germline ends. This CDR3 is built from 14 residues. Written as DNA, the CDR3 is TGTGCCAGTAGTATTACGCGGCTTAATGAAAAACTGTTTTTT. Amino acid sequence: CASSITRLNEKLFF.

The chain recombines TRBV7-6 with TRBJ2-5, with TRBD2 matching 8 bases. After removal of 7 bases from V and 2 bases from J, the junction contained 9 bases not matched to a gene. This CDR3 comprises 15 residues. The V gene's germline CDR1 is SGHVS and CDR2 FNYEAQ. The CDR3 loop reads CASTQLAGTQETQYF. In DNA, the CDR3 is TGTGCCAGCACCCAATTAGCGGGGACTCAAGAGACCCAGTACTTC.

This clone has a handful of counts. The chain uses TRBV6-5 and TRBJ1-2; no firm D call. From germline, CDR1 is MNHEY and CDR2 SVGAGI. The germline V and J ends were trimmed by 4 bases and 1 base, with 4 bases remaining between them. The CDR3 sequence is 12 residues long. For the CDR3, the DNA is TGTGCCAGCAGTTCCCGTAACTATGGCTACACCTTC. Residues: CASSSRNYGYTF.

This chain links TRBV4-1 with TRBJ2-1; 12 positions agree with TRBD2. CDR3 length: 17 residues. J lost 2 bases, V lost 4 bases, and 6 bases had no gene match. Germline lookup yields CDR1 MGHRA and CDR2 YSYEKL. Here the CDR3 DNA reads TGCGCCAGCAGCCGACAGAGACTAGCGGGAGCCTACAATGAGCAGTTCTTC. Its protein is CASSRQRLAGAYNEQFF.

The rearrangement joins TRBV7-2 to TRBJ2-3; the D is unclear. The CDR3 extends over 13 amino acids. The germline CDR1 and CDR2 sequences are SGHTA and FQGNSA. Deletions cut 3 bases from V and 4 bases from J, with 8 bases between. The CDR3 DNA sequence: TGTGCCAGCAGCTTTTTTCAGGCAGATACGCAGTATTTT. This sequence encodes CASSFFQADTQYF.

The chain uses TRBV30 and TRBJ1-1; D is undetermined. This CDR3 comprises 13 residues. The V end was cut by 3 bases, the J end by 1 base, with 9 bases between. Looked up from germline, CDR1 is GTSNPN and CDR2 is SVGIG (reference sequence). In DNA form, the CDR3 reads TGTGCCTGGAGACAGTTGACGAACACTGAAGCTTTCTTT. The encoded protein is CAWRQLTNTEAFF.

This chain links TRBV5-4 with TRBJ2-5, with D possibly TRBD2 on 5 matching bases. Between the trimmed V and J ends, which lost 2 bases and 5 bases, there was a span of 10 bases. Germline-derived CDR1 and CDR2 are SGHNT and YYREEE (reference sequence). The CDR3 has 13 amino acids. DNA of the CDR3: TGTGCCAGCAGCTTTGGGAGACGGGAGACCCAGTACTTC. Translating gives CASSFGRRETQYF.

The chain is built from TRBV19 and TRBJ2-1; 8 nucleotides agree with TRBD2. With 6 bases clipped from V and 0 bases from J, the junction kept 4 bases outside the gene matches. The CDR3 runs to 15 residues. CDR1 is LNHDA and CDR2 is SQIVND in the germline V gene (reference sequence). The CDR3 nucleotides are TGTGCCAGTAGGAGCGGGAGAAGCTCCTACAATGAGCAGTTCTTC. Amino acid sequence: CASRSGRSSYNEQFF.

This clone was counted a few times. The chain combines TRBV14 with TRBJ2-1, with 7 positions matching TRBD2. Per germline, CDR1 SGHDN and CDR2 FVKESK. V was pared by 4 bases and J by 5 bases, with 8 bases of the junction left unmatched. This CDR3 is built from 15 residues. CDR3 residues: CASSLQIGGNNEQFF. Here the CDR3 DNA reads TGTGCCAGCAGCCTCCAAATCGGGGGGAACAATGAGCAGTTCTTC.

The genes are TRBV7-3 and TRBJ2-7, with TRBD1 identical over 8 bases. Losses at the gene ends were 3 bases for V and 5 bases for J; bases not matched to a gene: 3. CDR1 and CDR2 from the germline V gene are SGHTA and FQGTGA. This CDR3 is built from 13 residues. CDR3: CASSLDRDHEQYF. CDR3 bases: TGTGCCAGCAGCTTGGACAGGGATCACGAGCAGTACTTC.

The gene calls are TRBV7-2 and TRBJ2-2; 14 bases map to TRBD2. Trimming took 2 bases from V and 0 from J; bases not matched to a gene: 2. CDR1 is SGHTA, CDR2 FQGNSA, per germline. There are 18 residues in the CDR3. CDR3 DNA: TGTGCCAGCAGCTTACCGGGACTAGCGGGAGCGAACACCGGGGAGCTGTTTTTT. It specifies CASSLPGLAGANTGELFF. Full variable domain (outside the CDR3, taken from reference TRBV7-2 and TRBJ2-2): GAGVSQSPSNKVTEKGKDVELRCDPISGHTALYWYRQSLGQGLEFLIYFQGNSAPDKSGLPSDRFSAERTGGSVSTLTIQRTQQEDSAVYLCASSLPGLAGANTGELFFGEGSRLTVL.

This chain links TRBV30 with TRBJ2-7; D is perhaps TRBD1 (5 bases). The ends were cut back, 0 bases at V and 6 bases at J, with 12 bases in the middle. The CDR3 contains 13 residues. The germline CDR1 and CDR2 sequences are GTSNPN and SVGIG (reference sequence). This CDR3 is CAWSVLQESEQYF. DNA of the CDR3: TGTGCCTGGAGTGTACTACAGGAGTCCGAGCAGTACTTC. Complete variable domain (other parts from reference TRBV30 and TRBJ2-7): SQTIHQWPATLVQPVGSPLSLECTVEGTSNPNLYWYRQAAGRGLQLLFYSVGIGQISSEVPQNLSASRPQDRQFILSSKKLLLSDSGFYLCAWSVLQESEQYFGPGTRLTVT.

In this sample, this clone turned up a few times. This chain connects TRBV29-1 to TRBJ2-4; D is possibly TRBD1 (7 bases). With 6 bases removed from V and 7 bases from J, the gap between germline ends came to 13 bases. Germline-derived CDR1 and CDR2 are SQVTM and ANQGSEA. The CDR3 covers 12 residues. The CDR3 spells CSVVPGGNIQYF. CDR3 DNA: TGCAGCGTAGTCCCAGGGGGGAACATTCAGTACTTC.

This clone was detected only a few times. Other DNA sequences from this sample encode an identical CDR3 as well. The rearrangement uses TRBV10-3 and TRBJ2-7, with D perhaps matching TRBD1 (6 bases). The length of the CDR3 is 12 residues. CDR1 is ENHRY and CDR2 is SYGVKD in the germline V gene. The V end lost 8 bases, the J end lost 4 bases, and 12 bases lay between the germline ends. The CDR3: CAISLQGYEQYF. The CDR3 nucleotides are TGTGCCATCTCTCTACAGGGTTACGAGCAGTACTTC.

A few counts support this clone. The rearrangement links TRBV14 to TRBJ2-1, with TRBD2 matching over 9 bases. Trimming cost V 3 bases and J 9 bases; bases outside gene matches: 12. This CDR3 comprises 16 residues. Germline V gene sequence: CDR1 SGHDN, CDR2 FVKESK. Here the CDR3 reads CASSHLIAGVDSEQFF. The CDR3, as DNA: TGTGCCAGCAGCCACCTAATAGCGGGAGTCGACTCTGAGCAGTTCTTC.